These 20 T cell receptor beta chains share one sample of origin, sequenced in a study of Graves' ophthalmopathy and Graves' hyperthyroidism. RNA transcripts served as template for amplifying TCR beta CDR3 sequences. Second-round multiplex PCR came after first-round RT-PCR with HTBI primers. Each CDR3 protein gets one entry after TCRdb re-called the multiplex PCR reads with MiXCR. Seen here are about 48,000 distinct CDR3 sequences, around 45% observed once, and the top ten hold 23%. Sequenced input: peripheral blood. The receptors here all came from an adult man with Graves' ophthalmopathy.

This clonotype showed up just once. One end of the junction fails to match germline, which may point to a read error. The chain couples TRBV19 to TRBJ1-1; D is unclear. The CDR3 is 11 amino acids. The germline V gene encodes CDR1 LNHDA and CDR2 SQIVND (reference sequence). The CDR3 protein is CASRAFTEALF. CDR3 in DNA: TGTGCCAGTAGGGCTTTCACTGAAGCTCTCTTT.

V usage is TRBV5-4 and J usage is TRBJ1-4, with 9 bases matching TRBD1. Per germline, CDR1 SGHNT and CDR2 YYREEE (reference sequence). The CDR3 runs 15 residues. V was pared by 0 bases and J by 8 bases, with 5 bases of the junction left unmatched. CDR3 bases: TGTGCCAGCAGCTTGGTCGGGACAGGGACCGAAAAACTGTTTTTT. It is translated as CASSLVGTGTEKLFF. The full variable domain, its missing parts supplied by reference TRBV5-4 and TRBJ1-4, is ETGVTQSPTHLIKTRGQQVTLRCSSQSGHNTVSWYQQALGQGPQFIFQYYREEENGRGNFPPRFSGLQFPNYSSELNVNALELDDSALYLCASSLVGTGTEKLFFGSGTQLSVL.

By sample share, this clonotype is medium-sized. The J gene is TRBJ2-3, the V gene TRBV11-3; D unclear. Germline V lookup: CDR1 SGHNT, CDR2 YENEEA. The CDR3 runs to 11 residues. The V end was cut by 5 bases, the J end by 6 bases, with 6 bases between. Here the CDR3 DNA reads TGTGCCAGCAGCCAGGAGGATACGCAGTATTTT. Protein product: CASSQEDTQYF.

The V gene is TRBV7-3, the J gene TRBJ2-1; no firm D call. The CDR3 extends over 17 amino acids. CDR1 is SGHTA and CDR2 is FQGTGA in the germline V gene. Trimming cost V 8 bases and J 9 bases, with 29 bases left between them. The CDR3 coding sequence is TGTGCCAGCGGCCCCTCTGGCGGTCGAAACCCCACCAGTGAGCAGTTCTTC. Its translation: CASGPSGGRNPTSEQFF.

The genes are TRBV10-1 and TRBJ1-1, with D tentatively TRBD1 (5 bases). Between the trimmed V and J ends, which lost 5 bases and 7 bases, there was a span of 11 bases. Germline V lookup: CDR1 WNHNN, CDR2 SYGVQD (reference sequence). This CDR3 has 12 residues. CDR3 protein: CASSSTGIEAFF. The CDR3, as DNA: TGCGCCAGCAGTTCAACAGGAATTGAAGCTTTCTTT.

The table lists this clonotype with a few counts. The genes are TRBV24-1 and TRBJ1-3; TRBD1 might be the D (5 bases). This CDR3 comprises 13 residues. Trimming left V 5 bases short and J 2 bases short, with 6 bases between. From germline, CDR1 is KGHDR and CDR2 SFDVKD. In DNA, the CDR3 is TGTGCCACCAGTGCGGGGGCTGGAAACACCATATATTTT. This codes for CATSAGAGNTIYF.

This clonotype has more than one count but fewer than ten. The genes are TRBV10-3 and TRBJ2-7; D is perhaps TRBD1 or TRBD2 (5 bases each). The CDR3 spans 15 residues. Trimming took off 2 bases at V and 6 bases at J, with 17 bases between the two ends. Germline CDR1 is ENHRY and CDR2 is SYGVKD. CDR3 coding DNA: TGTGCCATCAGTGAGACCGGGGCGCACCGCGGCGAGCAGTACGTC. Its protein is CAISETGAHRGEQYV.

Only a few counts were recorded for this clonotype. CDR3 DNA: TGTGCCAGCTCACAAGATGGACAATTAGGTCAGCCCCAGCATTTT. Translation gives CASSQDGQLGQPQHF. The V gene is TRBV6-6, the J gene TRBJ1-5; possible D gene TRBD1, 5 bases. V lost 8 bases and J 6 bases, leaving 20 bases between the germline ends. Germline V gene lookup returns CDR1 MNHNY and CDR2 SVGAGI (reference sequence). This CDR3 spans 15 amino acids.

This clonotype was seen once. This sequence joins TRBV24-1 and TRBJ2-7, with D maybe TRBD2 (7 bases). V was shortened by 6 bases and J by 10 bases, with 15 bases between the two germline ends. The V gene's germline CDR1 is KGHDR and CDR2 SFDVKD. The CDR3 is 12 residues long. CDR3 sequence: CATSREGGEQYF. The DNA for the CDR3 is TGTGCCACCAGTAGAGAAGGGGGGGAACAGTACTTC.

V usage is TRBV6-5 and J usage is TRBJ2-2, with 8 bases aligning to TRBD2. Trimming removed 6 bases from V and 1 base from J; junction bases left unmatched: 7. The length of the CDR3 is 16 residues. Per germline, CDR1 MNHEY and CDR2 SVGAGI. The CDR3 protein is CASSRGGLENTGELFF. DNA for the CDR3: TGTGCCAGCAGCCGGGGGGGTCTGGAGAACACCGGGGAGCTGTTTTTT.

This clonotype was seen ten or more times. This chain links TRBV5-8 with TRBJ2-5; D possibly uses TRBD1 or TRBD2 (5 bases each). V gave up 7 bases and J gave up 2 bases, with 18 bases separating them. This CDR3 region has 15 residues. The germline CDR1 and CDR2 sequences are SGHTS and YDEGEE. CDR3 sequence: CASGGWKRSQETQYF. The CDR3 nucleotides read TGTGCCAGCGGGGGATGGAAACGGTCACAAGAGACCCAGTACTTC. The full variable domain, its missing parts supplied by reference TRBV5-8 and TRBJ2-5, is EAGVTQSPTHLIKTRGQQATLRCSPISGHTSVYWYQQALGLGLQFLLWYDEGEERNRGNFPPRFSGRQFPNYSSELNVNALELEDSALYLCASGGWKRSQETQYFGPGTRLLVL.

This chain connects TRBV9 to TRBJ2-2; TRBD2 might be the D (7 bases). The CDR3 runs 17 residues. Trimming removed 0 bases at V and 0 bases at J, with 12 bases between. CDR1 is SGDLS and CDR2 is YYNGEE in the germline V gene. In nucleotides, the CDR3 is TGTGCCAGCAGCGTAGAAGGGGGGGGGCCGAACACCGGGGAGCTGTTTTTT. Translation: CASSVEGGGPNTGELFF.

V is TRBV18 and J is TRBJ2-5; tentative D call: TRBD2 (6 bases). Trimming shortened V by 6 bases and J by 5 bases, and 16 bases separated the two germline ends. Germline V gene sequence: CDR1 KGHSH, CDR2 LQKENI. The CDR3 is made up of 14 amino acids. In nucleotides, the CDR3 is TGTGCCAGCTCCAGGGCTAGGCGGGGCGAGACCCAGTACTTC. It is translated as CASSRARRGETQYF.

This clonotype has ten or more counts. V and J are TRBV20-1 and TRBJ2-1; D uncertain. This CDR3 is built from 13 residues. Germline-derived CDR1 and CDR2 are DFQATT and SNEGSKA (reference sequence). V was cut by 4 bases and J by 3 bases, with 10 bases left in between. CDR3 sequence: CSAMGIYYNEQFF. The CDR3 coding sequence is TGCAGTGCTATGGGGATTTACTACAATGAGCAGTTCTTC.

This clonotype was observed at least ten times. The chain combines TRBV6-1 with TRBJ2-2; 13 bases are a match to TRBD2. The CDR3 is 19 residues long. Germline CDR1 reads MNHNS; CDR2 reads SASEGT. V dropped 3 bases and J dropped 5; count of bases not matched to a gene: 12. The CDR3 sequence is CASSDRQGLAGARTGELFF. The CDR3, as DNA: TGTGCCAGCAGTGACCGACAAGGACTAGCGGGAGCGAGGACCGGGGAGCTGTTTTTT.

This sequence joins TRBV20-1 and TRBJ1-5, with TRBD1 identical over 7 bases. Losses at the gene ends were 6 bases for V and 4 bases for J; bases not matched to a gene: 12. This CDR3 is 15 amino acids long. Germline V gives CDR1 DFQATT, CDR2 SNEGSKA (reference sequence). CDR3 in amino acids: CSAAGGGVWNQPQHF. As DNA, the CDR3 is TGCAGTGCGGCAGGGGGTGGGGTATGGAATCAGCCCCAGCATTTT.

This clonotype was counted at least ten times. This chain joins TRBV27 and TRBJ2-1, with a tentative D call TRBD2 (5 bases). This CDR3 has 15 amino acids. CDR1 and CDR2 from the germline V gene are MNHEY and SMNVEV (reference sequence). Trimming removed 2 bases from V and 4 bases from J, with 12 bases in between. The CDR3 DNA sequence: TGTGCCAGCAGTTTAATAAGCGGAGCGTACAATGAGCAGTTCTTC. Translating it yields CASSLISGAYNEQFF.

This rearrangement joins TRBV2 to TRBJ1-2; no reliable D call. Germline V gene lookup returns CDR1 SNHLY and CDR2 FYNNEI. Trimming stripped 5 bases from V and 8 bases from J, with 21 bases between. The CDR3 contains 15 residues. CDR3 DNA: TGTGCCAGCAGTCTGGGCCAGGCGGTTGGTGGAGGCTACACCTTC. Protein sequence: CASSLGQAVGGGYTF.

This clonotype has a count of ten or more. The V gene is TRBV5-1, the J gene TRBJ2-1; 11 bases align to TRBD2. This CDR3 spans 18 amino acids. V lost 0 bases, J lost 4 bases, and 9 bases stayed unmatched. Per the germline V gene, CDR1 is SGHRS and CDR2 is YFSETQ. The CDR3 DNA reads TGCGCCAGCAGCTTGGGAGCCACCGGGACTAGCGGATACAATGAGCAGTTCTTC. This translates into CASSLGATGTSGYNEQFF.

This clonotype was detected once. V and J are TRBV13 and TRBJ2-3; TRBD1 matches 7 bases. The CDR3 sequence is 15 residues long. V dropped 6 bases and J dropped 4; count of bases not matched to a gene: 10. Germline V gene lookup returns CDR1 PRHDT and CDR2 FYEKMQ (reference sequence). The CDR3 loop reads CASSPERGLADTQYF. The CDR3 nucleotides read TGTGCCAGCAGTCCGGAGAGGGGGCTCGCAGATACGCAGTATTTT.